These T cell receptor beta chains were read from a single sample in a study of shared clonotypes between healthy human individuals. Clones were sequenced by immunoSEQ multiplex PCR, and TCRdb holds only the in-frame ones, with some missing. The sample shows roughly 1,500,000 clones, around 98% of them seen only once. The specimen was naive CD4+ T cells sorted from blood. The receptors shown here come from a man aged 25 to 40 in good health. The CDR3 runs from the conserved cysteine through the conserved F or W. Each record gives: D gene, CDR3 length, J gene, V gene, clone size, CDR3 protein, CDR3 DNA. A D gene is named only where the DNA matches it firmly. For some rows the clone size is stated as once, few or many, or as a class when expanded; others skip it.

D gene: TRBD2; CDR3 length: 15; J gene: TRBJ2-1; V gene: TRBV14; clone size: NA; CDR3 protein: CASSHSGRNYNEQFF; CDR3 DNA: TGTGCCAGCAGCCACAGCGGGAGGAACTACAATGAGCAGTTCTTC
D gene: NA; CDR3 length: 16; J gene: TRBJ2-5; V gene: TRBV5-1; clone size: NA; CDR3 protein: CASSLVTGAQGETQYF; CDR3 DNA: TGCGCCAGCAGCTTGGTAACCGGGGCCCAGGGAGAGACCCAGTACTTC
D gene: NA; CDR3 length: 16; J gene: TRBJ2-7; V gene: TRBV11-2; clone size: NA; CDR3 protein: CASSLGEGVTSYEQYF; CDR3 DNA: TGTGCCAGCAGCCTCGGCGAGGGTGTCACCTCCTACGAGCAGTACTTC
D gene: NA; CDR3 length: 12; J gene: TRBJ2-7; V gene: TRBV7-9; clone size: NA; CDR3 protein: CASSFTNYEQYF; CDR3 DNA: TGTGCCAGCAGCTTTACAAACTACGAGCAGTACTTC
D gene: TRBD1; CDR3 length: 14; J gene: TRBJ1-2; V gene: TRBV2; clone size: NA; CDR3 protein: CASSQDRGNYGYTF; CDR3 DNA: TGTGCCAGCAGTCAAGACAGGGGCAACTATGGCTACACCTTC
D gene: NA; CDR3 length: 12; J gene: TRBJ2-5; V gene: TRBV29-1; clone size: NA; CDR3 protein: CSIQRDWATQYF; CDR3 DNA: TGCAGCATCCAACGGGACTGGGCGACCCAGTACTTC
D gene: NA; CDR3 length: 17; J gene: TRBJ2-7; V gene: TRBV19; clone size: NA; CDR3 protein: CASSRAGLDPYSYEQYF; CDR3 DNA: TGTGCCAGTAGTAGAGCCGGACTCGATCCATACTCCTACGAGCAGTACTTC
D gene: TRBD1; CDR3 length: 16; J gene: TRBJ2-3; V gene: TRBV9; clone size: NA; CDR3 protein: CASSVRDRSSTDTQYF; CDR3 DNA: TGTGCCAGCAGCGTAAGGGACAGGAGTAGCACAGATACGCAGTATTTT
D gene: TRBD2; CDR3 length: 16; J gene: TRBJ2-7; V gene: TRBV5-6; clone size: NA; CDR3 protein: CASSTPTSGRAYEQYF; CDR3 DNA: TGTGCCAGCAGCACCCCGACTAGCGGGAGGGCCTACGAGCAGTACTTC
D gene: TRBD2; CDR3 length: 15; J gene: TRBJ2-2; V gene: TRBV5-1; clone size: NA; CDR3 protein: CASSSGTSGSIVLFF; CDR3 DNA: TGCGCCAGCAGCTCCGGGACTAGCGGGAGTATCGTGCTGTTTTTT
D gene: NA; CDR3 length: 16; J gene: TRBJ2-1; V gene: TRBV5-1; clone size: NA; CDR3 protein: CASSFLAPSSYNEQFF; CDR3 DNA: TGCGCCAGCAGCTTTCTAGCCCCGAGCTCCTACAATGAGCAGTTCTTC
D gene: TRBD2; CDR3 length: 14; J gene: TRBJ2-1; V gene: TRBV5-1; clone size: NA; CDR3 protein: CASSLVSGSDEQFF; CDR3 DNA: TGCGCCAGCAGCTTGGTTAGCGGGAGCGATGAGCAGTTCTTC
D gene: NA; CDR3 length: 13; J gene: TRBJ2-7; V gene: TRBV6-5; clone size: NA; CDR3 protein: CASSYGQTYEQYF; CDR3 DNA: TGTGCCAGCAGTTACGGACAGACCTACGAGCAGTACTTC
D gene: TRBD2; CDR3 length: 16; J gene: TRBJ2-7; V gene: TRBV13; clone size: NA; CDR3 protein: CASSPPGSGSRYEQYF; CDR3 DNA: TGTGCCAGCAGCCCCCCGGGAAGCGGGAGTAGGTACGAGCAGTACTTC
D gene: TRBD1; CDR3 length: 15; J gene: TRBJ1-5; V gene: TRBV19; clone size: NA; CDR3 protein: CASSTTGVSNQPQHF; CDR3 DNA: TGTGCCAGTAGTACGACAGGGGTCAGCAATCAGCCCCAGCATTTT
D gene: NA; CDR3 length: 13; J gene: TRBJ1-2; V gene: TRBV30; clone size: NA; CDR3 protein: CAWKGDGNYGYTF; CDR3 DNA: TGTGCCTGGAAAGGGGACGGAAACTATGGCTACACCTTC
D gene: NA; CDR3 length: 15; J gene: TRBJ2-1; V gene: TRBV5-5; clone size: NA; CDR3 protein: CASSLVAGTENEQFF; CDR3 DNA: TGTGCCAGCAGCTTGGTCGCAGGGACGGAAAATGAGCAGTTCTTC
D gene: NA; CDR3 length: 14; J gene: TRBJ2-7; V gene: TRBV12-1; clone size: NA; CDR3 protein: CASYSSGPNYEQYF; CDR3 DNA: TGTGCCAGCTACTCCTCAGGGCCCAACTACGAGCAGTACTTC
D gene: NA; CDR3 length: 14; J gene: TRBJ2-5; V gene: TRBV18; clone size: NA; CDR3 protein: CASSPPLSKGTQYF; CDR3 DNA: TGTGCCAGCTCACCTCCTTTGTCTAAAGGGACCCAGTACTTC
D gene: NA; CDR3 length: 15; J gene: TRBJ1-2; V gene: TRBV6-5; clone size: NA; CDR3 protein: CASSYEGTLVYGYTF; CDR3 DNA: TGTGCCAGCAGTTACGAGGGTACTCTCGTCTATGGCTACACCTTC
D gene: NA; CDR3 length: 15; J gene: TRBJ2-3; V gene: TRBV28; clone size: NA; CDR3 protein: CASTTGGVGTDTQYF; CDR3 DNA: TGTGCCAGTACAACAGGGGGGGTTGGCACAGATACGCAGTATTTT
D gene: NA; CDR3 length: 16; J gene: TRBJ2-3; V gene: TRBV18; clone size: NA; CDR3 protein: CASSPRSNRVTDTQYF; CDR3 DNA: TGTGCCAGCTCACCACGGTCAAATCGAGTCACAGATACGCAGTATTTT
D gene: NA; CDR3 length: 14; J gene: TRBJ1-1; V gene: TRBV5-5; clone size: NA; CDR3 protein: CASSFDGDPQTAFF; CDR3 DNA: TGTGCCAGCAGCTTCGATGGCGACCCCCAGACGGCTTTCTTT
D gene: NA; CDR3 length: 13; J gene: TRBJ2-7; V gene: TRBV5-1; clone size: NA; CDR3 protein: CASSSGQLYEQYF; CDR3 DNA: TGCGCCAGCAGCTCCGGACAGCTGTACGAGCAGTACTTC
D gene: NA; CDR3 length: 13; J gene: TRBJ2-1; V gene: TRBV29-1; clone size: NA; CDR3 protein: CSVKGQGGNEQFF; CDR3 DNA: TGCAGCGTCAAGGGACAAGGGGGAAATGAGCAGTTCTTC
D gene: NA; CDR3 length: 15; J gene: TRBJ2-7; V gene: TRBV7-2; clone size: NA; CDR3 protein: CASSLEPLSSYEQYF; CDR3 DNA: TGTGCCAGCAGCTTAGAGCCTCTCTCTAGCTACGAGCAGTACTTC
D gene: TRBD2; CDR3 length: 16; J gene: TRBJ2-5; V gene: TRBV7-2; clone size: NA; CDR3 protein: CASSSASGRARETQYF; CDR3 DNA: TGTGCCAGCAGCTCCGCTAGCGGGAGGGCCCGAGAGACCCAGTACTTC
D gene: TRBD2; CDR3 length: 16; J gene: TRBJ2-7; V gene: TRBV10-3; clone size: NA; CDR3 protein: CAISDGLAGVAYEQYF; CDR3 DNA: TGTGCCATCAGTGACGGACTAGCGGGAGTGGCCTACGAGCAGTACTTC
D gene: NA; CDR3 length: 17; J gene: TRBJ2-1; V gene: TRBV18; clone size: NA; CDR3 protein: CASSPGFGDPLYNEQFF; CDR3 DNA: TGTGCCAGCTCACCTGGATTTGGAGATCCCCTCTACAATGAGCAGTTCTTC
D gene: NA; CDR3 length: 10; J gene: TRBJ2-5; V gene: TRBV20-1; clone size: NA; CDR3 protein: CSTGRETQYF; CDR3 DNA: TGTTCAACGGGGCGAGAGACCCAGTACTTC
D gene: NA; CDR3 length: 14; J gene: TRBJ2-7; V gene: TRBV7-9; clone size: NA; CDR3 protein: CASSFLSGEGEQYF; CDR3 DNA: TGTGCCAGCAGCTTTTTGTCAGGGGAAGGTGAGCAGTACTTC
D gene: NA; CDR3 length: 16; J gene: TRBJ2-3; V gene: TRBV28; clone size: NA; CDR3 protein: CASRQYTGIRRDTQYF; CDR3 DNA: TGTGCCAGTCGACAATATACAGGGATTCGTAGAGATACGCAGTATTTT
D gene: NA; CDR3 length: 13; J gene: TRBJ2-3; V gene: TRBV12-5; clone size: NA; CDR3 protein: CASGAGRWGTQYF; CDR3 DNA: TGTGCTAGTGGGGCAGGCCGCTGGGGTACGCAGTATTTT
D gene: NA; CDR3 length: 13; J gene: TRBJ2-1; V gene: TRBV19; clone size: NA; CDR3 protein: CASRDSTYNEQFF; CDR3 DNA: TGTGCCAGTAGGGACTCGACCTACAATGAGCAGTTCTTC
D gene: NA; CDR3 length: 15; J gene: TRBJ2-2; V gene: TRBV5-4; clone size: NA; CDR3 protein: CASSLVQGGTGELFF; CDR3 DNA: TGTGCCAGCAGCTTGGTACAGGGTGGGACCGGGGAGCTGTTTTTT
D gene: TRBD2; CDR3 length: 14; J gene: TRBJ2-7; V gene: TRBV5-1; clone size: NA; CDR3 protein: CASSQGLASYEQYF; CDR3 DNA: TGCGCCAGCAGCCAGGGACTAGCGTCCTACGAGCAGTACTTC
D gene: NA; CDR3 length: 14; J gene: TRBJ1-1; V gene: TRBV18; clone size: NA; CDR3 protein: CASSPDPLGTEAFF; CDR3 DNA: TGTGCCAGCTCACCCGACCCTTTGGGAACTGAAGCTTTCTTT
D gene: NA; CDR3 length: 14; J gene: TRBJ2-7; V gene: TRBV4-1; clone size: NA; CDR3 protein: CASSPTAGVHEQYF; CDR3 DNA: TGCGCCAGCAGCCCAACGGCAGGCGTACACGAGCAGTACTTC
D gene: TRBD2; CDR3 length: 16; J gene: TRBJ2-2; V gene: TRBV5-5; clone size: NA; CDR3 protein: CASSLAPSGRGGELFF; CDR3 DNA: TGTGCCAGCAGCTTGGCCCCTAGCGGGAGAGGCGGGGAGCTGTTTTTT
D gene: TRBD1; CDR3 length: 18; J gene: TRBJ2-2; V gene: TRBV10-3; clone size: NA; CDR3 protein: CAISVYATGTANTGELFF; CDR3 DNA: TGTGCCATCAGTGTTTACGCCACCGGGACAGCGAACACCGGGGAGCTGTTTTTT
D gene: NA; CDR3 length: 18; J gene: TRBJ1-2; V gene: TRBV28; clone size: NA; CDR3 protein: CASSRTGTGSWANYGYTF; CDR3 DNA: TGTGCCAGCAGTCGAACGGGAACAGGGAGCTGGGCTAACTATGGCTACACCTTC
D gene: TRBD2; CDR3 length: 15; J gene: TRBJ2-1; V gene: TRBV7-9; clone size: NA; CDR3 protein: CASSLEGLVYNEQFF; CDR3 DNA: TGTGCCAGCAGCTTAGAAGGACTAGTCTACAATGAGCAGTTCTTC
D gene: NA; CDR3 length: 12; J gene: TRBJ2-2; V gene: TRBV19; clone size: NA; CDR3 protein: CASWRLSGELFF; CDR3 DNA: TGTGCCAGTTGGAGGTTGTCCGGGGAGCTGTTTTTT
D gene: NA; CDR3 length: 13; J gene: TRBJ2-7; V gene: TRBV30; clone size: NA; CDR3 protein: CAWSRTSGDEQYF; CDR3 DNA: TGTGCCTGGAGTAGGACGTCGGGTGACGAGCAGTACTTC
D gene: TRBD1; CDR3 length: 12; J gene: TRBJ2-7; V gene: TRBV29-1; clone size: NA; CDR3 protein: CSVVTGIYEQYF; CDR3 DNA: TGCAGCGTTGTGACAGGGATCTACGAGCAGTACTTC
D gene: TRBD2; CDR3 length: 19; J gene: TRBJ2-1; V gene: TRBV4-3; clone size: NA; CDR3 protein: CASSQDHLALAGSYNEQFF; CDR3 DNA: TGCGCCAGCAGCCAAGATCACCTGGCACTAGCGGGCTCCTACAATGAGCAGTTCTTC
D gene: NA; CDR3 length: 15; J gene: TRBJ2-1; V gene: TRBV7-8; clone size: NA; CDR3 protein: CASSLRGSSYNEQFF; CDR3 DNA: TGTGCCAGCAGCTTACGGGGGAGCTCCTACAATGAGCAGTTCTTC
D gene: NA; CDR3 length: 13; J gene: TRBJ2-5; V gene: TRBV5-1; clone size: NA; CDR3 protein: CASAGVSQETQYF; CDR3 DNA: TGCGCCAGTGCAGGGGTTTCCCAAGAGACCCAGTACTTC
D gene: NA; CDR3 length: 15; J gene: TRBJ1-5; V gene: TRBV18; clone size: NA; CDR3 protein: CASSKLPRSNQPQHF; CDR3 DNA: TGTGCCAGCTCAAAACTTCCGAGGAGCAATCAGCCCCAGCATTTT
D gene: NA; CDR3 length: 18; J gene: TRBJ2-1; V gene: TRBV7-9; clone size: NA; CDR3 protein: CASSLDDWGASSYNEQFF; CDR3 DNA: TGTGCCAGCAGCTTAGACGACTGGGGGGCAAGCTCCTACAATGAGCAGTTCTTC
D gene: NA; CDR3 length: 15; J gene: TRBJ2-5; V gene: TRBV5-6; clone size: NA; CDR3 protein: CASSPRLTVQETQYF; CDR3 DNA: TGTGCCAGCAGCCCGAGATTAACGGTACAAGAGACCCAGTACTTC
D gene: NA; CDR3 length: 15; J gene: TRBJ1-5; V gene: TRBV10-3; clone size: NA; CDR3 protein: CAISESGRATTSRHF; CDR3 DNA: TGTGCCATCAGTGAGTCAGGCAGGGCGACGACGTCGCGGCATTTT
D gene: NA; CDR3 length: 15; J gene: TRBJ2-3; V gene: TRBV5-1; clone size: NA; CDR3 protein: CASSLGGPSTDTQYF; CDR3 DNA: TGCGCCAGCAGCTTGGGCGGGCCTAGCACAGATACGCAGTATTTT
D gene: TRBD2; CDR3 length: 17; J gene: TRBJ2-7; V gene: TRBV5-4; clone size: NA; CDR3 protein: CASSSGTSGRALSEQYF; CDR3 DNA: TGTGCCAGCAGCTCCGGGACTAGCGGGAGGGCGCTGAGCGAGCAGTACTTC
D gene: TRBD1; CDR3 length: 14; J gene: TRBJ2-1; V gene: TRBV27; clone size: once; CDR3 protein: CASAAYRGANEQFF; CDR3 DNA: TGTGCCAGCGCTGCCTACAGGGGTGCCAATGAGCAGTTCTTC
D gene: NA; CDR3 length: 13; J gene: TRBJ1-1; V gene: TRBV29-1; clone size: NA; CDR3 protein: CSIQQTMNTEAFF; CDR3 DNA: TGCAGCATACAGCAAACTATGAACACTGAAGCTTTCTTT
D gene: TRBD2; CDR3 length: 17; J gene: TRBJ2-3; V gene: TRBV7-2; clone size: NA; CDR3 protein: CASSLRAASGYTDTQYF; CDR3 DNA: TGTGCCAGCAGCTTAAGGGCGGCTAGCGGTTACACAGATACGCAGTATTTT
D gene: NA; CDR3 length: 15; J gene: TRBJ2-1; V gene: TRBV7-3; clone size: NA; CDR3 protein: CASSLRSTWGNEQFF; CDR3 DNA: TGTGCCAGCAGCCTACGGAGTACGTGGGGGAATGAGCAGTTCTTC
D gene: TRBD1; CDR3 length: 13; J gene: TRBJ2-1; V gene: TRBV29-1; clone size: NA; CDR3 protein: CSASTGGNNEQFF; CDR3 DNA: TGCAGCGCTTCGACAGGGGGGAACAATGAGCAGTTCTTC
D gene: TRBD1; CDR3 length: 15; J gene: TRBJ1-3; V gene: TRBV6-5; clone size: NA; CDR3 protein: CASSYQGAPGNTIYF; CDR3 DNA: TGTGCCAGCAGTTACCAGGGGGCGCCTGGAAACACCATATATTTT